Listed below are T cell receptor beta chains from one sample, sequenced in a study of CD8+ T cells in alopecia areata. Profiled with immunoSEQ multiplex PCR; TCRdb holds only in-frame clones, not every one. The sample has under 200,000 clones, around 71% seen once. Sequenced here: CD4+ T cells sorted from blood, sampled at week 4, from a patient treated with tofacitinib. Source of these receptors: a human donor with alopecia areata. The CDR3 runs from the conserved cysteine through the conserved F or W. A D gene is named only where the DNA matches it firmly. Clone size is stated in some rows and not others, as once, few, many or a class when expanded.

j_gene: TRBJ1-6
v_gene: TRBV5-6
d_gene: -
abundance: -
CDR3aa: CASSLSLQSPLHF
CDR3nt: TGTGCCAGCAGCTTGAGTCTGCAATCACCCCTCCACTTT

j_gene: TRBJ2-5
v_gene: TRBV7-2
d_gene: TRBD2
abundance: -
CDR3aa: CASSSLTGGQETQYF
CDR3nt: TGTGCCAGCAGCTCCCTTACGGGGGGCCAAGAGACCCAGTACTTC

j_gene: TRBJ2-1
v_gene: TRBV29-1
d_gene: TRBD1
abundance: few
CDR3aa: CSVGGTGNNEQFF
CDR3nt: TGCAGCGTTGGGGGGACAGGGAACAATGAGCAGTTCTTC

j_gene: TRBJ2-7
v_gene: TRBV25-1
d_gene: TRBD1
abundance: -
CDR3aa: CASSEFGAGGNEQYF
CDR3nt: TGTGCCAGCAGTGAATTTGGCGCAGGGGGCAACGAGCAGTACTTC

j_gene: TRBJ2-5
v_gene: TRBV6-5
d_gene: TRBD1
abundance: -
CDR3aa: CASSGTGGETQYF
CDR3nt: TGTGCCAGCAGCGGGACAGGGGGTGAGACCCAGTACTTC

j_gene: TRBJ1-6
v_gene: TRBV30
d_gene: TRBD1
abundance: -
CDR3aa: CAWAGTVNSPLHF
CDR3nt: TGTGCCTGGGCCGGGACAGTTAATTCACCCCTCCACTTT

j_gene: TRBJ2-3
v_gene: TRBV7-2
d_gene: TRBD2
abundance: -
CDR3aa: CASSSAGGTPTQYF
CDR3nt: TGTGCCAGCAGCTCCGCGGGGGGGACGCCTACGCAGTATTTT

j_gene: TRBJ1-2
v_gene: TRBV30
d_gene: TRBD1
abundance: -
CDR3aa: CAWSLRQGGGGYTF
CDR3nt: TGTGCCTGGAGCCTCCGACAGGGAGGGGGTGGCTACACCTTC

j_gene: TRBJ2-1
v_gene: TRBV5-1
d_gene: TRBD1
abundance: once
CDR3aa: CASSSRQGDHNEQFF
CDR3nt: TGCGCCAGCAGCTCACGACAGGGCGACCACAATGAGCAGTTCTTC

j_gene: TRBJ1-6
v_gene: TRBV7-9
d_gene: TRBD1
abundance: -
CDR3aa: CASGGTGDSPLHF
CDR3nt: TGTGCCAGCGGGGGGACAGGAGATTCACCCCTCCACTTT

j_gene: TRBJ1-3
v_gene: TRBV30
d_gene: -
abundance: -
CDR3aa: CAWSPSGNTIYF
CDR3nt: TGTGCCTGGAGTCCCTCTGGAAACACCATATATTTT

j_gene: TRBJ1-6
v_gene: TRBV5-1
d_gene: -
abundance: few
CDR3aa: CASSLGGNSPLHF
CDR3nt: TGCGCCAGCAGCTTAGGCGGAAATTCACCCCTCCACTTT

j_gene: TRBJ2-5
v_gene: TRBV30
d_gene: -
abundance: few
CDR3aa: CAWSVGAVETQYF
CDR3nt: TGTGCCTGGAGTGTGGGGGCCGTGGAGACCCAGTACTTC

j_gene: TRBJ2-3
v_gene: TRBV29-1
d_gene: -
abundance: once
CDR3aa: CSARRPSTDTQYF
CDR3nt: TGCAGCGCCCGGCGTCCTAGCACAGATACGCAGTATTTT

j_gene: TRBJ1-5
v_gene: TRBV29-1
d_gene: -
abundance: -
CDR3aa: CSVEPGPNQPQHF
CDR3nt: TGCAGCGTTGAGCCCGGGCCCAATCAGCCCCAGCATTTT

j_gene: TRBJ1-2
v_gene: TRBV7-6
d_gene: -
abundance: -
CDR3aa: CASSYGSYGYTF
CDR3nt: TGTGCCAGCAGCTACGGGTCGTATGGCTACACCTTC

j_gene: TRBJ2-7
v_gene: TRBV4-1
d_gene: -
abundance: once
CDR3aa: CASSQLILREQYF
CDR3nt: TGCGCCAGCAGCCAACTAATTCTGCGCGAGCAGTACTTC